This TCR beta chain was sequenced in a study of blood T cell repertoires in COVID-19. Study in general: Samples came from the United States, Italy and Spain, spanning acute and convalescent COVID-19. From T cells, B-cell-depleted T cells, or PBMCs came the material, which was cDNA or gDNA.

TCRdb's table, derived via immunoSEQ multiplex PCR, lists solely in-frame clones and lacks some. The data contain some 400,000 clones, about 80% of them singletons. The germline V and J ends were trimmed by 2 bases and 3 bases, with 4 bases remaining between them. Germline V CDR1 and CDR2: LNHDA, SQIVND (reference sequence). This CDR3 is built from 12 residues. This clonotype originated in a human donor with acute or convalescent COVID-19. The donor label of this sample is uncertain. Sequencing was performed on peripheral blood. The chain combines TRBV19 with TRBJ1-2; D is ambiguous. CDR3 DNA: TGTGCCAGTAGTATATCAGACTATGGCTACACCTTC. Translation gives CASSISDYGYTF. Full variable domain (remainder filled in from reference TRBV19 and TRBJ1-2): DGGITQSPKYLFRKEGQNVTLSCEQNLNHDAMYWYRQDPGQGLRLIYYSQIVNDFQKGDIAEGYSVSREKKESFPLTVTSAQKNPTAFYLCASSISDYGYTFGSGTRLTVV.